This T cell receptor beta chain was documented in a study of blood T cell repertoires in COVID-19. Using immunoSEQ multiplex PCR, the repertoire was profiled, and TCRdb retains in-frame clones only, with some absent. The data contain a few hundred thousand clones, approximately 80% of them singletons. Looked up from germline, CDR1 is SNHLY and CDR2 is FYNNEI. The V gene lost 3 bases and the J gene lost 5 bases, with 11 bases spanning the gap. There are 15 residues in the CDR3. The genes are TRBV2 and TRBJ1-6; D possibly corresponds to TRBD1 (5 bases). The specimen sequenced was peripheral blood. The receptor's source is a man aged 25-40 years with active or convalescent COVID-19. The DNA for the CDR3 is TGTGCCAGCAGTGACACGGGGGTGAATAATTCACCCCTCCACTTT. It codes for CASSDTGVNNSPLHF.